This T cell receptor (beta chain) was sequenced during a study of T cell responses to AZD1222 COVID-19 vaccine. Overall study results and limits: Donor demographics were predominantly white British with a female majority; clonal diversity may be underestimated. With two AZD1222 doses given, Spike-specific TCR breadth and depth both rose.

In this sample, this clone turned up once. Its cognate antigen is unknown. The ends were cut back, 3 bases at V and 5 bases at J, with 13 bases in the middle. The CDR3 length is 13 residues. Looked up from germline, CDR1 is DFQATT and CDR2 is SNEGSKA (reference sequence). The assay was immunoSEQ multiplex PCR, and TCRdb's table has in-frame clones only and misses some. The data show some 150,000 clones, with around 88% seen just once and over 12% held by the top ten. The starting material was peripheral blood, obtained on day 0 of AZD1222 vaccination. The chain carries TRBV20-1 and TRBJ2-5; perhaps TRBD2 as D (5 bases). This sequence originates from an adult in good health. The CDR3 nucleotides are TGCAGTGCTAGTAGGAGGTTAGGCGAGACCCAGTACTTC. This codes for CSASRRLGETQYF.